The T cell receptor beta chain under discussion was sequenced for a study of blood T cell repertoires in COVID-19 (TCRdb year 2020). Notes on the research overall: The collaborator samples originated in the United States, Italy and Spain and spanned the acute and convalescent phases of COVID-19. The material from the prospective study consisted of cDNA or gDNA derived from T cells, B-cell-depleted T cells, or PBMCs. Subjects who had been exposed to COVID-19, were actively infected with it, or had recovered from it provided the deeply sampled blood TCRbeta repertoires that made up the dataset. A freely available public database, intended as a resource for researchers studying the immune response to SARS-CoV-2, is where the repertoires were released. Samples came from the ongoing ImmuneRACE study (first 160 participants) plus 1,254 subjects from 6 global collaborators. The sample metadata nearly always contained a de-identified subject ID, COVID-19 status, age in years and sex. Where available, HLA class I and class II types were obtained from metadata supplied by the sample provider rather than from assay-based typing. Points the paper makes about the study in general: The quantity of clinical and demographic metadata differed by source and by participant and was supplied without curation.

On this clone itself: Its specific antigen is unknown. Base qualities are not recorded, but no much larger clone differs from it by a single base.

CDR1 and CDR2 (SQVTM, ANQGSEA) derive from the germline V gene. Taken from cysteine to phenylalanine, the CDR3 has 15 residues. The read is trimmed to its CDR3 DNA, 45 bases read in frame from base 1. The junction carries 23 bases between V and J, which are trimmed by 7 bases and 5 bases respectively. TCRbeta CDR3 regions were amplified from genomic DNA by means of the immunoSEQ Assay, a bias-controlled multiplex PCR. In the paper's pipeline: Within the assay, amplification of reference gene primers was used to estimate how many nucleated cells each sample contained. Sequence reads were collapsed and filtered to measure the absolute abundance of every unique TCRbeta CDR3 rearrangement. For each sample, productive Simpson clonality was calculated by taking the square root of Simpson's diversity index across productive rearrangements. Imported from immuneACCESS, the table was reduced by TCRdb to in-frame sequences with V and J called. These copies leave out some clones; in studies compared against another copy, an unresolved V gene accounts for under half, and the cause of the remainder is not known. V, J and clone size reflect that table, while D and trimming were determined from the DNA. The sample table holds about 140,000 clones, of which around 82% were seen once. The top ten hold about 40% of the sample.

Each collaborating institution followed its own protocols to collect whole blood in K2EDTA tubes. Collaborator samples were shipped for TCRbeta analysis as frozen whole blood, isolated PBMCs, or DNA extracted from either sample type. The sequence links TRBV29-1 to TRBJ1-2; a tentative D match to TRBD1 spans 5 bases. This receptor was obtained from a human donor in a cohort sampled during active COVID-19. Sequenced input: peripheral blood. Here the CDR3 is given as CSAADRGGAIYGYTF. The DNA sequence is TGCAGCGCCGCCGACCGGGGGGGAGCTATATATGGCTACACCTTC.